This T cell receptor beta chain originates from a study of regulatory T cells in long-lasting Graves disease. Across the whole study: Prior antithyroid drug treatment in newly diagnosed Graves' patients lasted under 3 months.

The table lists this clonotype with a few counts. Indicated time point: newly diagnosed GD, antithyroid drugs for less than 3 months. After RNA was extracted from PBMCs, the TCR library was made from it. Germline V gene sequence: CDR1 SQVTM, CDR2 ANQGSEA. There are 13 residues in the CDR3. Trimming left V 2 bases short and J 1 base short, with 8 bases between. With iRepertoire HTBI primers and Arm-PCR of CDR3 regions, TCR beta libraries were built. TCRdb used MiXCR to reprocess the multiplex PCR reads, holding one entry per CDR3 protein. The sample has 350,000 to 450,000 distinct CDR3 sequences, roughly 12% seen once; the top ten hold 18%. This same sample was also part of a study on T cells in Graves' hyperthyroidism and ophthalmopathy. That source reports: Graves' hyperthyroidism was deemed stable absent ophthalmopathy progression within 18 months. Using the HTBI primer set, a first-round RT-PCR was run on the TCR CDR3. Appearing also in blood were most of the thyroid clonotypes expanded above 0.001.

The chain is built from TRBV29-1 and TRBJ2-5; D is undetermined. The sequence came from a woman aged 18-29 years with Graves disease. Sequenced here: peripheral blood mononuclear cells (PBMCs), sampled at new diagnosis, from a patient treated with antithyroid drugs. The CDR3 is CSVEWTVQETQYF. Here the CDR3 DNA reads TGCAGCGTTGAATGGACGGTCCAAGAGACCCAGTACTTC.